This is a list of T cell receptor beta chains from one sample in a study of glioma-infiltrating T cells after dendritic cell vaccination. Assay used: immunoSEQ multiplex PCR; TCRdb lists only in-frame clones, some missing. The data contain under 100,000 clones, over 60% of them singletons. The sequenced sample was blood, obtained before dendritic cell vaccination. These receptors all stem from a human donor with glioblastoma. Each CDR3 is given without its conserved first and last residue. A D gene is named only where the DNA matches it firmly.

TRBV29-1	-	TRBJ2-1	SVAGFSFDNEQF
TRBV4-1	TRBD2	TRBJ2-5	ASSQVIWGTSGREETQY
TRBV30	-	TRBJ1-2	ACKTVGVGYGYT
TRBV7-9	TRBD2	TRBJ2-1	ASSLGGTSAEQF
TRBV5-6	TRBD1	TRBJ2-7	ASSSRVAGGYLDEQY
TRBV19	-	TRBJ1-5	ASSIRIGGQPQH
TRBV21-1	-	TRBJ2-3	ASSKEGTGFFPDTQY
TRBV5-1	TRBD1	TRBJ1-2	ASSFAEGGGYGYT
TRBV27	-	TRBJ2-1	ASGSSYNEQF
TRBV30	TRBD1	TRBJ1-1	AWSETGMNTEAF
TRBV27	TRBD1	TRBJ1-5	ASSQGVAQPQH
TRBV15	-	TRBJ2-7	ATSRDPQGPYEQY
TRBV19	TRBD1	TRBJ1-5	ASSTGGHQPQH
TRBV7-9	TRBD1	TRBJ2-3	ASSPEDRTDTQY
TRBV5-4	-	TRBJ2-6	ASSLLGRRLSSSGANVLT
TRBV13	-	TRBJ2-6	ASSLGLFQGGFAGANVLT
TRBV30	TRBD2	TRBJ2-3	AWSKGTSGTTDTQY
TRBV5-1	TRBD2	TRBJ2-1	ASSLRLAGGHVEQF
TRBV6-6	TRBD2	TRBJ2-4	ASSTSGRGAKNIQY
TRBV29-1	-	TRBJ1-1	SVAAQFNTEAF
TRBV7-2	TRBD2	TRBJ2-1	ASSLWLAGAREQF
TRBV10-3	TRBD1	TRBJ1-3	AIRDDRAAGNTIY
TRBV6-1	TRBD1	TRBJ1-2	ASSDVVTGRYGYT
TRBV7-8	-	TRBJ1-5	ASSLVDSSNQPQH
TRBV14	-	TRBJ2-6	ASSQAFSGANVLT
TRBV6-5	-	TRBJ1-1	ASSRRRGNTEAF
TRBV7-9	TRBD1	TRBJ1-1	ASSLARGRTEAF
TRBV10-2	TRBD2	TRBJ2-7	ASSVSGGASPY
TRBV18	-	TRBJ2-3	ASSPPRGSVPTDTQY
TRBV7-9	TRBD2	TRBJ2-3	ASSLASGRANTQY
TRBV6-5	-	TRBJ2-7	ASSYHYEQY
TRBV27	-	TRBJ2-2	ASSFSTTTGELF
TRBV19	TRBD1	TRBJ2-6	ASSSRGPGANVLT
TRBV28	-	TRBJ2-7	ASSLPGQKTYEQY
TRBV7-9	-	TRBJ1-1	ASSFHGNTEAF
TRBV19	-	TRBJ2-4	ASSISGIKNIQY
TRBV5-1	TRBD2	TRBJ2-7	ASSSGLAGVYEQY
TRBV4-2	-	TRBJ1-5	ASSRRGGFTDQPQH
TRBV5-1	TRBD1	TRBJ2-3	ASSAGRDRGGTDTQY
TRBV9	-	TRBJ2-6	ASTHGSVGANVLT
TRBV2	-	TRBJ1-4	ASSEAQSLNEKLF
TRBV11-2	-	TRBJ2-7	ASSLSHMSYEQY
TRBV28	TRBD2	TRBJ2-4	ASSPSGSGNIQY
TRBV7-8	-	TRBJ1-4	ASSLGWGMEGEKLF
TRBV30	-	TRBJ1-1	AWSVSVNTEAF
TRBV6-1	TRBD1	TRBJ1-2	ASSEIIQGHRRLLYGYT
TRBV7-9	-	TRBJ2-7	ASSPGHVPYEQY
TRBV11-2	-	TRBJ1-2	ASSPAGYGYT
TRBV6-5	-	TRBJ1-2	ASSSRTLDYGYT
TRBV5-1	TRBD1	TRBJ1-2	ASSPGQTINYGYT
TRBV28	-	TRBJ2-5	ASSLTSNQETQY
TRBV19	TRBD1	TRBJ2-1	AIGGTGYNEQF
TRBV10-3	-	TRBJ2-3	AISGTGASTDTQY